This TCR beta chain appears in the sequencing data of a study of blood T cell repertoires in COVID-19. Study at large: Specimens from acute and convalescent COVID-19 originated in the United States, Italy and Spain. Nucleic acid was either cDNA or gDNA, and it came from T cells, B-cell-depleted T cells, or PBMCs.

Original methodology: Cell counts per sample came from amplifying reference gene primers. Clones were sequenced by immunoSEQ multiplex PCR, and TCRdb holds only the in-frame ones, with some missing. V and J calls and clone size come straight from that table; D and trimming were deduced from the DNA. The sample yields about 230,000 clones, roughly 83% seen once. The CDR3 covers 18 residues. The trim removed 2 bases at V and 2 bases at J, leaving 10 bases unmatched. CDR1 LGHNA and CDR2 YNFKEQ come from the germline V gene. This clone was seen a handful of times. The origin of this receptor is a woman in her seventies with active or convalescent COVID-19. The source material was peripheral blood. This chain joins TRBV4-2 and TRBJ1-3; 9 nucleotides match TRBD1. The CDR3 sequence: CASSQQYPTGGAGNTIYF. DNA of the CDR3: TGTGCCAGCAGCCAACAATACCCGACAGGGGGAGCTGGAAACACCATATATTTT.